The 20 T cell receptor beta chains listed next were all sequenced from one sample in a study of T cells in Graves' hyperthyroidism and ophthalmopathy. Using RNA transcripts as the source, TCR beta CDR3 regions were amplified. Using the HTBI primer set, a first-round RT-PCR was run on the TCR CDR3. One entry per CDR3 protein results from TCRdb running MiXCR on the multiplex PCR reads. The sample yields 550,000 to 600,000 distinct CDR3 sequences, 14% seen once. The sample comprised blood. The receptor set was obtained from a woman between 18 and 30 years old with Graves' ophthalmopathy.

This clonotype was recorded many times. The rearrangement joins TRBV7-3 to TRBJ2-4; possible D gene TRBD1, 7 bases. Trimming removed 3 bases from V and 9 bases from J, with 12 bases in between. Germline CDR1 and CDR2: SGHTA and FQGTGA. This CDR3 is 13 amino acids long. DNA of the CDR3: TGTGCCAGCAGCTTCCGGCAGGGGGGCATTCAGTACTTC. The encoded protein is CASSFRQGGIQYF. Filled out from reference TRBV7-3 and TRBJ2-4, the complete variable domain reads GAGVSQTPSNKVTEKGKYVELRCDPISGHTALYWYRQSLGQGPEFLIYFQGTGAADDSGLPNDRFFAVRPEGSVSTLKIQRTERGDSAVYLCASSFRQGGIQYFGAGTRLSVL.

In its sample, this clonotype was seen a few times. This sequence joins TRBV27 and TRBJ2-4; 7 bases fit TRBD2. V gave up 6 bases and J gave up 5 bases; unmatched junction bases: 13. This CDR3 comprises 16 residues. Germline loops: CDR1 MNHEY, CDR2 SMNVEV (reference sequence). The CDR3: CASSPLDGGGENIQYF. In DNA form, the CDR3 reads TGTGCCAGCAGCCCACTCGACGGGGGAGGGGAAAACATTCAGTACTTC.

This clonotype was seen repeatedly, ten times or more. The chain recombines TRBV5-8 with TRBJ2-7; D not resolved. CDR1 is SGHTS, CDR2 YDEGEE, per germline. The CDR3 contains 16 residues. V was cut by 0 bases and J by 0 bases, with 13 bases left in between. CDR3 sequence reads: CASSLVLRKSSYEQYF. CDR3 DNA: TGTGCCAGCAGCTTGGTTTTGCGGAAGAGCTCCTACGAGCAGTACTTC.

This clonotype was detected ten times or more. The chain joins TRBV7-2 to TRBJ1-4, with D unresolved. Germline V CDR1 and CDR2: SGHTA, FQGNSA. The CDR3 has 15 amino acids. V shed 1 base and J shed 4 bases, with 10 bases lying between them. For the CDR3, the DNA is TGTGCCAGCAGCTTAGTGTCGGGGATTAATGAAAAACTGTTTTTT. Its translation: CASSLVSGINEKLFF.

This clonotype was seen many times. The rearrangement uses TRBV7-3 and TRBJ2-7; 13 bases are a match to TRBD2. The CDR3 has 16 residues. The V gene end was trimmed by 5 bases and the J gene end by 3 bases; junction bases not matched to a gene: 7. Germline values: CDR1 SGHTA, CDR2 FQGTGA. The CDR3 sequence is CASSPTGLAGVYEQYF. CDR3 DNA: TGTGCCAGCAGCCCAACTGGACTAGCGGGGGTCTACGAGCAGTACTTC.

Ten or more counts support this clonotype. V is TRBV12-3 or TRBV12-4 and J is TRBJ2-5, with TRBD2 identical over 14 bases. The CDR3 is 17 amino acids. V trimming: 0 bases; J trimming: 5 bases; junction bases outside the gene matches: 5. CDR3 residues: CASSLALGTSGSETQYF. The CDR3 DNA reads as TGTGCCAGCAGTTTAGCACTCGGGACTAGCGGGAGCGAGACCCAGTACTTC.

The CDR3 loop is CASSSTSGRRSRNIQYF. DNA for the CDR3: TGTGCCAGCAGTTCGACTAGCGGGAGGCGGTCGAGGAACATTCAGTACTTC. The chain is built from TRBV28 and TRBJ2-4; 13 nucleotides line up with TRBD2. Germline V CDR1 and CDR2: MDHEN, SYDVKM. With V trimmed by 4 bases and J by 7 bases, 10 bases remained unmatched. The CDR3 covers 17 residues.

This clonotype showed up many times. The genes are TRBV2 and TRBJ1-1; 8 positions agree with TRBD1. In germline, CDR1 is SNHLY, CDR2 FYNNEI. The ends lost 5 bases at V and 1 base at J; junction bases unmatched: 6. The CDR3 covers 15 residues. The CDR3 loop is CASSTQGAGNTEAFF. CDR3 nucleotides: TGTGCCAGCAGTACTCAGGGGGCCGGGAACACTGAAGCTTTCTTT.

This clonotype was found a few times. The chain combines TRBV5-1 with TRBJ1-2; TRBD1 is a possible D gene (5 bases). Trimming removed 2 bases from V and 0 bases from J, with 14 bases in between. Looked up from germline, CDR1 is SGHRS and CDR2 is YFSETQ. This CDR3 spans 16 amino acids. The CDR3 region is CASSFQGATSNYGYTF. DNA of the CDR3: TGCGCCAGCAGCTTTCAAGGGGCGACGTCTAACTATGGCTACACCTTC.

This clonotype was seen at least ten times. CDR3 sequence reads: CASSVDHWGQGDSPLHF. CDR3 DNA: TGTGCCAGCAGCGTAGATCATTGGGGGCAGGGTGATTCACCCCTCCACTTT. The gene calls are TRBV9 and TRBJ1-6; tentative D call: TRBD1 (6 bases). The CDR3 consists of 17 residues. The V end lost 0 bases, the J end lost 8 bases, and 18 bases lay between the germline ends. Germline values: CDR1 SGDLS, CDR2 YYNGEE.

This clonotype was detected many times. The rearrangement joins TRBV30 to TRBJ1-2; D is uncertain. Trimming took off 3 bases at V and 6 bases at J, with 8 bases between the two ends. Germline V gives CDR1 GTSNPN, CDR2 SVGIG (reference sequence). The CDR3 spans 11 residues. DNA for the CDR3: TGTGCCTGGAGAGGGCGGAATGGCTACACCTTC. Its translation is CAWRGRNGYTF.

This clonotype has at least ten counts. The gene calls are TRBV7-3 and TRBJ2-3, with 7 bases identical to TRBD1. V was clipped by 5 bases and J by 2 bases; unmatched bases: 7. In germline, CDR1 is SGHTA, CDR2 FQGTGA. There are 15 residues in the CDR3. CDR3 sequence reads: CASSPPTGYTDTQYF. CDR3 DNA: TGTGCCAGCAGCCCCCCGACAGGGTACACAGATACGCAGTATTTT.

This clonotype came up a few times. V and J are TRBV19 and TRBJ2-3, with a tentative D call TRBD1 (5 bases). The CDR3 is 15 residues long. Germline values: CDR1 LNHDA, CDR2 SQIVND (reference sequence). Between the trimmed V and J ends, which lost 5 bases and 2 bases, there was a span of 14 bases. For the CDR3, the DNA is TGTGCCAGTAGTCCCGGACACACACCCACAGATACGCAGTATTTT. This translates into CASSPGHTPTDTQYF.

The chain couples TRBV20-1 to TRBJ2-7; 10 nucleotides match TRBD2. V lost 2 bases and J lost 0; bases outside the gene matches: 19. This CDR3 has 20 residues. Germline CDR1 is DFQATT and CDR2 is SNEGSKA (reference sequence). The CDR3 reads CSARPLGLAGEPESSYEQYF. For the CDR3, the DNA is TGCAGTGCTAGACCCCTGGGGCTAGCGGGAGAGCCGGAAAGCTCCTACGAGCAGTACTTC.

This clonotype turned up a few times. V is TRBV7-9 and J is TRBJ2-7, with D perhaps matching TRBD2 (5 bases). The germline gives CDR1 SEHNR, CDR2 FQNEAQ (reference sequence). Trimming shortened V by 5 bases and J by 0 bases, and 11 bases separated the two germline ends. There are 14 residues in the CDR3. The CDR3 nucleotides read TGTGCCAGCAGCCAAGCGGAACTCTCCTACGAGCAGTACTTC. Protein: CASSQAELSYEQYF. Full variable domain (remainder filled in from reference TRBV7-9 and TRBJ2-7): DTGVSQNPRHKITKRGQNVTFRCDPISEHNRLYWYRQTLGQGPEFLTYFQNEAQLEKSRLLSDRFSAERPKGSFSTLEIQRTEQGDSAMYLCASSQAELSYEQYFGPGTRLTVT.

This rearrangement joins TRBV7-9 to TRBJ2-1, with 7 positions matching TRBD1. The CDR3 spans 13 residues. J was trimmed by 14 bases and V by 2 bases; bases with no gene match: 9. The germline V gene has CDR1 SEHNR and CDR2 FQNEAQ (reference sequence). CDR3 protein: CASSLSQGKVEFF. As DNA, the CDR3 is TGTGCCAGCAGCTTATCACAGGGGAAGGTGGAGTTCTTC. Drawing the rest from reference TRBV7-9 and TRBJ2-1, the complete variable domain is DTGVSQNPRHKITKRGQNVTFRCDPISEHNRLYWYRQTLGQGPEFLTYFQNEAQLEKSRLLSDRFSAERPKGSFSTLEIQRTEQGDSAMYLCASSLSQGKVEFFGPGTRLTVL.

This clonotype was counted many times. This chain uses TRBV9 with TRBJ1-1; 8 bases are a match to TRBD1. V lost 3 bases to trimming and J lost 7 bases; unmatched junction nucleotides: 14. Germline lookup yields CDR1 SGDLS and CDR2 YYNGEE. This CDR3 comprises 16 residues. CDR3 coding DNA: TGTGCCAGCAGCGCGTTTGACAGGGGCACTTTCGGTGAAGCTTTCTTT. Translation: CASSAFDRGTFGEAFF.

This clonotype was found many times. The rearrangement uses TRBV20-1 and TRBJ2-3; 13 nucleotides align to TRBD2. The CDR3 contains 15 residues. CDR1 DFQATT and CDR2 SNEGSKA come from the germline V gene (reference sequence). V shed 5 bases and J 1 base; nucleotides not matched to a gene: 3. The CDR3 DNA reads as TGCAGTGCTCCCGGGACTAGCGGGGGCACAGATACGCAGTATTTT. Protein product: CSAPGTSGGTDTQYF.

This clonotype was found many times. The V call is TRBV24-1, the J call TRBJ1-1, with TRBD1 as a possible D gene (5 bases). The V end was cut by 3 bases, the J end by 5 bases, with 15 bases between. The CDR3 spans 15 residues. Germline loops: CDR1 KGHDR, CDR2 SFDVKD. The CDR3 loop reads CATSDNQGVGTEAFF. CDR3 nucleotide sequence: TGTGCCACCAGTGATAATCAGGGCGTTGGGACTGAAGCTTTCTTT.

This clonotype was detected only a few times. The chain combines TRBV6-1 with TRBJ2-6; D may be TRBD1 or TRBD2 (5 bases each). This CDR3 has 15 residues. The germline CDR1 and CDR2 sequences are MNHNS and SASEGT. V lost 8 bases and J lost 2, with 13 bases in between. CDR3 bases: TGTGCCAGCCGGATACGGGACGCTGGGGCCAACGTCCTGACTTTC. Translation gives CASRIRDAGANVLTF.